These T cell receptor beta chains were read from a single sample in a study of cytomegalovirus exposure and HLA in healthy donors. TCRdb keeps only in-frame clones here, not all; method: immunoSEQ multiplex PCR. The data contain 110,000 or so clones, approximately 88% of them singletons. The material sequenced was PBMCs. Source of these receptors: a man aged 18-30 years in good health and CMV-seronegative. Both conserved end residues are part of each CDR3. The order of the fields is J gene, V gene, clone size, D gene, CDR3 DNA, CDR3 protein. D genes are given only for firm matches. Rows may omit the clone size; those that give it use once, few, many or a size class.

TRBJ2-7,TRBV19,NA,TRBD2,TGTGCCAGTAGTACCGGACTAGCGGGTCCCTACGAGCAGTACTTC,CASSTGLAGPYEQYF
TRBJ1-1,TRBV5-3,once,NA,TGTGCCAGAAGCCGGGGAGGGATCGCTGAAGCTTTCTTT,CARSRGGIAEAFF
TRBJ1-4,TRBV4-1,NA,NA,TGCGCCAGCAGCCAAGATACCACGGTACTTTTCGCTAATGAAAAACTGTTTTTT,CASSQDTTVLFANEKLFF
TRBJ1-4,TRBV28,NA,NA,TGTGCCAGCAGTCCTCAGGGGTGGGGCCCGAATGAAAAACTGTTTTTT,CASSPQGWGPNEKLFF
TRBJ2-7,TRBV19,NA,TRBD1,TGTGCCAGTAGTATGAGAGGGACAGGGGGCGCCTACGAGCAGTACTTC,CASSMRGTGGAYEQYF
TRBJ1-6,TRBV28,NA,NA,TGTGCCAGCATGGGAGTGAGCTCCTATAATTCACCCCTCCACTTT,CASMGVSSYNSPLHF
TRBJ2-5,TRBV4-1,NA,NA,TGCGCCAGCAGCCAAGTTGTCGGGACCCAGTACTTC,CASSQVVGTQYF
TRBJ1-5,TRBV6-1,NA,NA,TGTGCCAGCAGTGATTTGGGGGGGGATCAGCCCCAGCATTTT,CASSDLGGDQPQHF
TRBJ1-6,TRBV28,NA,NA,TGTGCCAGCAGTTTATACGGGACATCCTCTCCACCCCTCCACTTT,CASSLYGTSSPPLHF
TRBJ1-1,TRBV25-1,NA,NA,TGTGCCAGCAGTGGTTACTCCAGGGCCACTGAAGCTTTCTTT,CASSGYSRATEAFF
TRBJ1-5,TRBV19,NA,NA,TGTGCCAGTAGTATAGATCGAGGTAGCAATCAGCCCCAGCATTTT,CASSIDRGSNQPQHF
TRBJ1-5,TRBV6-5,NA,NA,TGTGCCAGCAGTACCCGGCGGGATCAGCCCCAGCATTTT,CASSTRRDQPQHF
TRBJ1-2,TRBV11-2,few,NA,TGTGCCAGCAGCTTACAAGACAGTTACTATGGCTACACCTTC,CASSLQDSYYGYTF
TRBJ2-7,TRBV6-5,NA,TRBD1,TGTGCCAGCTCAAGGACAGGGGACTACGAGCAGTACTTC,CASSRTGDYEQYF
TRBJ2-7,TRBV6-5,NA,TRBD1,TGTGCCAGCAGTTCATCCGGGACAGGGGGTTTCTACGAGCAGTACTTC,CASSSSGTGGFYEQYF
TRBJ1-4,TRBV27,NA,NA,TGTGCCAGCAGTTTAGCGCGGGGGGCACGCGAAAAACTGTTTTTT,CASSLARGAREKLFF
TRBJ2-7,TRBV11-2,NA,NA,TGTGCCAGCAGCCCCCGGGTTTTTGTGGACGAGCAGTACTTC,CASSPRVFVDEQYF
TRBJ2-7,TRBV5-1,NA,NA,TGCGCCAGCAGCCGAGAAGGAGGGGCCCTCAGCGAGCAGTACTTC,CASSREGGALSEQYF
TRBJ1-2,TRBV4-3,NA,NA,TGCGCCAGCAGCCAAGATTTGAACTCCGCTCAGGGTCTTCGGTATGGCTACACCTTC,CASSQDLNSAQGLRYGYTF
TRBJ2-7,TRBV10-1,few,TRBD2,TGCGCCAGCAGTGAGTCTCCAGCGGGGGACACCTACGAGCAGTACTTC,CASSESPAGDTYEQYF
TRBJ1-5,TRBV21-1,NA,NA,TGTGCCAGCAGCCCACTAGGCTCTAGCAATCAGCCCCAGCATTTT,CASSPLGSSNQPQHF
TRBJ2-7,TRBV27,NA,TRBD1,TGTGCCAGCAGTCCGGGACAGGGGGCCTACGAGCAGTACTTC,CASSPGQGAYEQYF
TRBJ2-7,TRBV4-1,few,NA,TGCGCCAGCAGCCAACCCCCTGAGTACGAGCAGTACTTC,CASSQPPEYEQYF
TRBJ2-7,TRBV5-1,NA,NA,TGCGCCAGCAGCGGATACCGGGACACGTCAGGGAACGAGCAGTACTTC,CASSGYRDTSGNEQYF
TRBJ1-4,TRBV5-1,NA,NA,TGCGCCAGCAGCTCGAGGGCGGCCGCAACTAATGAAAAACTGTTTTTT,CASSSRAAATNEKLFF
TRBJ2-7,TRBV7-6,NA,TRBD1,TGTGCCAGCAGCTTCCCTGACAGGGACGAGCAGTACTTC,CASSFPDRDEQYF
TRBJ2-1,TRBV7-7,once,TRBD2,TGTGCCAGCAGCTGGGACTACAGTGACAATGAGCAGTTCTTC,CASSWDYSDNEQFF
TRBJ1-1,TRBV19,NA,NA,TGTGCCAGTAGTCACAGGGTGGAGAACACTGAAGCTTTCTTT,CASSHRVENTEAFF
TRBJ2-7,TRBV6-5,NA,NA,TGTGCCAGCAGTCCCAATTCAGGGGCCCACGAGCAGTACTTC,CASSPNSGAHEQYF
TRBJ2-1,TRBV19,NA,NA,TGTGCCAGCCGACCCAAAGGTGAGGGAACCTACAATGAGCAGTTCTTC,CASRPKGEGTYNEQFF
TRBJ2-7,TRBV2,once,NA,TGTGCCAGCACTATTAGCTCCTACGAGCAGTACTTC,CASTISSYEQYF
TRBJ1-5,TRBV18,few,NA,TGTGCCAGCTCACCATCTCGAGCAGGGGATCAGCCCCAGCATTTT,CASSPSRAGDQPQHF
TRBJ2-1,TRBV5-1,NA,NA,TGCGCCAGCAGCCCCACGCCGGGGATTTACAATGAGCAGTTCTTC,CASSPTPGIYNEQFF
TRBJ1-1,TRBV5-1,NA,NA,TGCGCCAGCAGCGTGACAGCGAACACTGAAGCTTTCTTT,CASSVTANTEAFF
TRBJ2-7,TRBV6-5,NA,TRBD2,TGTGCCAGCAAGTTGGGACGGGAGGGTTACGAGCAGTACTTC,CASKLGREGYEQYF
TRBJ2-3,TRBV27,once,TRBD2,TGTGCCAGCAGTCCCCTAATAGGACTAGCGGGGGGGACGGATACGCAGTATTTT,CASSPLIGLAGGTDTQYF
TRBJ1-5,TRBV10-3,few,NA,TGTGCCAGCATGATCGACGGGAATCAGCCCCAGCATTTT,CASMIDGNQPQHF
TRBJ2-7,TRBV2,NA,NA,TGTGCCAGCAACCCTCGAGACAGGACCTACGAGCAGTACTTC,CASNPRDRTYEQYF
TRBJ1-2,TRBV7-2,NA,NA,TGTGCCAGCAGCTTATCCTGGGGCGTAGGCTACACCTTC,CASSLSWGVGYTF
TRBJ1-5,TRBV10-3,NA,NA,TGTGCCATCAGTGGTCTAGGAGAAAGCAATCAGCCCCAGCATTTT,CAISGLGESNQPQHF
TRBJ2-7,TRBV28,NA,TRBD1,TGTGCCAGCAGTTGGGAATACCGGGACAGGTCCTACGAGCAGTACTTC,CASSWEYRDRSYEQYF
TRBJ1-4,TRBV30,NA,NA,TGTGCCTGGAGTGGTATTGAGAGGGAAAAACTGTTTTTT,CAWSGIEREKLFF
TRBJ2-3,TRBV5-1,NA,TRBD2,TGCGCCAGCAGTCCCCGGACTAGCGGGAGCACAGATACGCAGTATTTT,CASSPRTSGSTDTQYF
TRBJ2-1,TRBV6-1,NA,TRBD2,TGTGCCAGCAGTGAAGCGTCACCGGGACTATTATATCTCTTC,CASSEASPGLLYLF
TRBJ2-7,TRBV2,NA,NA,TGTGCCAGCAGTGAAAGGAGGGTTTGGGAGCAGTACTTC,CASSERRVWEQYF
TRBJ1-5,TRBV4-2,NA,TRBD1,TGTGCCAGCAGCCAAGTTGTGGGACAGGGGGTTATTGGGGCTCAGCCCCAGCATTTT,CASSQVVGQGVIGAQPQHF